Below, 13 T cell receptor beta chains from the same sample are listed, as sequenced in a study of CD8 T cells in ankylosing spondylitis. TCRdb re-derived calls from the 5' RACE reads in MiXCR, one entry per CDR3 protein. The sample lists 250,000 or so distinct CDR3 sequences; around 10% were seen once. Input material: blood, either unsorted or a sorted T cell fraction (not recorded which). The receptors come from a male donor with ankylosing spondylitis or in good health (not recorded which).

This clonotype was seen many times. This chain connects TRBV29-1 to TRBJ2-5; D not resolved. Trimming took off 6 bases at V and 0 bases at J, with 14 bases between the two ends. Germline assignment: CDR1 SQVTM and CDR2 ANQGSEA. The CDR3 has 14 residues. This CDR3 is CSVLYPVDQETQYF. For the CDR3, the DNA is TGCAGCGTCCTTTACCCCGTTGACCAAGAGACCCAGTACTTC.

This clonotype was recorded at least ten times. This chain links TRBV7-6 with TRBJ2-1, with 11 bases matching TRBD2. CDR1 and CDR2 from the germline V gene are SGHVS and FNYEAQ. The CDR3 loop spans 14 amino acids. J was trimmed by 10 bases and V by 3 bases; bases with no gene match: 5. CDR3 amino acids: CASSFSGGAGEQFF. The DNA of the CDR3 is TGTGCCAGCAGCTTTAGCGGGGGGGCAGGGGAGCAGTTCTTC.

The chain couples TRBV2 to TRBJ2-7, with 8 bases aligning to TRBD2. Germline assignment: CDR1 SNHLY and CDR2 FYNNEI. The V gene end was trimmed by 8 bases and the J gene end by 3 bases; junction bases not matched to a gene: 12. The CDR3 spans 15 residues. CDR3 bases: TGTGCCAGCTGGGAGTTAGCGGGGAACATCTACGAGCAGTACTTC. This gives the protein CASWELAGNIYEQYF.

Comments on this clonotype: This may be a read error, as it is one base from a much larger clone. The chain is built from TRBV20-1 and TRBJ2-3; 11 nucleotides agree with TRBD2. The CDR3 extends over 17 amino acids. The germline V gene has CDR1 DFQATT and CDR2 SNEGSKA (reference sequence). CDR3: CSARDRLAGPVTDTQFF. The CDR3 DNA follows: TGCAGTGCTAGAGATAGACTAGCGGGGCCGGTCACAGATACGCAGTTTTTT.

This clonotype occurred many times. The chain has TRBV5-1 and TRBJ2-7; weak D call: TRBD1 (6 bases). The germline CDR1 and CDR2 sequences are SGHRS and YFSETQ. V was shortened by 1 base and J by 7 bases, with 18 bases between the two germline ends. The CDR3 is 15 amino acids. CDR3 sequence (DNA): TGCGCCAGCAGCTTGCACCGGGACATGTCCCTGGAGCAGTACTTC. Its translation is CASSLHRDMSLEQYF.

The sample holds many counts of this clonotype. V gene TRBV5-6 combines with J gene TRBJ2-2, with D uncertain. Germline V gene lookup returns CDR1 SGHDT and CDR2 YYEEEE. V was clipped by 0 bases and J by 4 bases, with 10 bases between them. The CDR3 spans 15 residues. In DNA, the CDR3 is TGTGCCAGCAGCTTGGAGGTGTCATCCACCGGGGAGCTGTTTTTT. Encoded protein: CASSLEVSSTGELFF.

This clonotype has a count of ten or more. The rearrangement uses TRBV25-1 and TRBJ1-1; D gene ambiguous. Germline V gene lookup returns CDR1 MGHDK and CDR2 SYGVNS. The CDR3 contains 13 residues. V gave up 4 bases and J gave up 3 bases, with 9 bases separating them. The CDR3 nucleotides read TGTGCCAGCAGTGCCGACGGCTACACTGAAGCTTTCTTT. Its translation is CASSADGYTEAFF.

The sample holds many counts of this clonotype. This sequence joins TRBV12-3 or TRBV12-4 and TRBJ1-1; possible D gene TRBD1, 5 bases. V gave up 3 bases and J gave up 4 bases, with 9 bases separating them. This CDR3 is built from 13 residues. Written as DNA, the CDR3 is TGTGCCAGCAGTTTCAGACAGTTCACTGAAGCTTTCTTT. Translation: CASSFRQFTEAFF.

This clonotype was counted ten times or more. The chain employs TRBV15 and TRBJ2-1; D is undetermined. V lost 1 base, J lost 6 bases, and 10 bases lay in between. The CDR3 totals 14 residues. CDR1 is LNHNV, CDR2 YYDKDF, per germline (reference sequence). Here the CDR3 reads CATSRVEQSNEQFF. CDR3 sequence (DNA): TGTGCCACCAGCAGAGTCGAACAGTCCAATGAGCAGTTCTTC.

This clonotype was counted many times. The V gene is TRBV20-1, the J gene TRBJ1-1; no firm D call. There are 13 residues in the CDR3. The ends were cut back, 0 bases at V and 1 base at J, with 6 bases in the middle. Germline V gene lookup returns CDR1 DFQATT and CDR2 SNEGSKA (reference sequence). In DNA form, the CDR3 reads TGCAGTGCTAGAGAGAGTGCGAACACTGAAGCTTTCTTT. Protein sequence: CSARESANTEAFF.

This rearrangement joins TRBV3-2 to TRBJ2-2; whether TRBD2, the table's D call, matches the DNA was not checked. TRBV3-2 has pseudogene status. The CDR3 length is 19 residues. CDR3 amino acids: CAICSKTSGIGGNTGELFF. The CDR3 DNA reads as TGTGCCATCTGTTCTAAGACTAGCGGGATCGGGGGAAACACCGGGGAGCTGTTTTTT.

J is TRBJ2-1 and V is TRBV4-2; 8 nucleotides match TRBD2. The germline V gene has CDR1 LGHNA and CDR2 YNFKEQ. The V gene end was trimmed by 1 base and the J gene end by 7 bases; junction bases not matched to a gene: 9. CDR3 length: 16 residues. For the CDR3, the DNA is TGTGCCAGCAGCCAAGGGCGGGGGGCGGGGAAAAATGAGCAGTTCTTC. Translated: CASSQGRGAGKNEQFF.

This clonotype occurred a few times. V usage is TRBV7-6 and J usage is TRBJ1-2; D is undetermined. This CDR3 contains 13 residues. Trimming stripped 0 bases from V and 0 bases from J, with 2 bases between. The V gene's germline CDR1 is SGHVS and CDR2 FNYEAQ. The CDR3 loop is CASSLATNYGYTF. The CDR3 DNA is TGTGCCAGCAGCTTAGCAACTAACTATGGCTACACCTTC.